Sequencing of this T cell receptor beta chain was carried out in a study of stem cell transplantation in POMP-related autoinflammatory disease. TCRdb keeps only in-frame clones here, not all; method: immunoSEQ multiplex PCR. This sample yields 8,500 to 14,000 clones, of which around 87% are seen a single time; about 59% belongs to the top ten. V lost 7 bases, J lost 6 bases, and 19 bases lay in between. The germline V gene encodes CDR1 SNHLY and CDR2 FYNNEI. This CDR3 contains 14 residues. This clone was detected only a few times. Its specificity is not known. Study-wide points: In PRAID patients, the number of distinct TRB V-J gene pairings was restricted. In patients with PRAID, every analyzed T-cell subset tended to show lower diversity and higher clonality.

Material: CD8+ T cells from PBMCs, obtained before stem cell transplantation. The rearrangement uses TRBV2 and TRBJ2-7; perhaps TRBD2 as D (6 bases). The receptor was derived from a human donor with POMP-related autoinflammation and immune dysregulation (PRAID). The CDR3 sequence is CASTLSMEGGEQYF. As DNA, the CDR3 is TGTGCCAGCACCCTGAGTATGGAGGGCGGCGAGCAGTACTTC.